These 20 T cell receptor beta chains originate from one sample sequenced in a study of identical twins. TCRdb called the 5' RACE reads again in MiXCR, with one record for every CDR3 protein. The data hold roughly 700,000 distinct CDR3 sequences, with less than 10% observed a single time. This same sample was also part of a study on yellow fever vaccine responses in identical twins.

Sequencing used PBMCs. These receptors all come from a woman aged 18-29 years in good health.

This clonotype was seen a few times. The genes are TRBV20-1 and TRBJ2-7; no reliable D call. The V end was cut by 1 base, the J end by 0 bases, with 16 bases between. Germline-derived CDR1 and CDR2 are DFQATT and SNEGSKA (reference sequence). The CDR3 loop spans 16 amino acids. The CDR3 DNA reads as TGCAGTGCTAGAGTCGAATCCGAACTCTCCTCCTACGAGCAGTACTTC. Translated: CSARVESELSSYEQYF.

The V call is TRBV30, the J call TRBJ2-7; 10 nucleotides match TRBD2. The CDR3 sequence is 12 residues long. V lost 5 bases to trimming and J lost 4 bases; unmatched junction nucleotides: 2. CDR1 and CDR2 (germline): GTSNPN, SVGIG (reference sequence). The CDR3 nucleotides are TGTGCCTGGGCTAGCGGGAGATACGAGCAGTACTTC. Its protein product is CAWASGRYEQYF. The full variable domain, rest sourced from reference TRBV30 and TRBJ2-7, is SQTIHQWPATLVQPVGSPLSLECTVEGTSNPNLYWYRQAAGRGLQLLFYSVGIGQISSEVPQNLSASRPQDRQFILSSKKLLLSDSGFYLCAWASGRYEQYFGPGTRLTVT.

The V and J genes are TRBV28 and TRBJ2-7; 7 positions agree with TRBD2. Per germline, CDR1 MDHEN and CDR2 SYDVKM. This CDR3 spans 16 amino acids. V lost 6 bases to trimming and J lost 1 base; unmatched junction nucleotides: 12. Written as DNA, the CDR3 is TGTGCCAGCAGCCCTGGGGGGTTGGGGGGGTCCTACGAGCAGTACTTC. Its protein product is CASSPGGLGGSYEQYF.

Only a few counts were recorded for this clonotype. The chain employs TRBV28 and TRBJ2-5, with D maybe TRBD1 (5 bases). Germline V gene data show CDR1 as MDHEN and CDR2 as SYDVKM. V lost 4 bases and J lost 3, with 9 bases in between. The CDR3 has 13 amino acids. The CDR3 nucleotides read TGTGCCAGCAGTTCTGGCAGGGAAGAGACCCAGTACTTC. It encodes CASSSGREETQYF.

This clonotype was counted only a few times. The genes are TRBV4-3 and TRBJ1-1; tentatively, D is TRBD1 (6 bases). Deletions cut 3 bases from V and 2 bases from J, with 13 bases between. The length of the CDR3 is 15 residues. Germline CDR1 LGHNA, CDR2 YSLEER. This CDR3 is CASSHSGAPNTEAFF. For the CDR3, the DNA is TGCGCCAGCAGCCATTCAGGGGCGCCTAACACTGAAGCTTTCTTT.

A few counts support this clonotype. The chain combines TRBV7-3 with TRBJ2-5; D remains ambiguous. The CDR3 is 14 amino acids. The V end was cut by 1 base, the J end by 2 bases, with 8 bases between. Germline V gives CDR1 SGHTA, CDR2 FQGTGA. The CDR3 nucleotides read TGTGCCAGCAGCTTAATTGGTGGGCAAGAGACCCAGTACTTC. Amino acid sequence: CASSLIGGQETQYF.

This clonotype was seen only a few times. V is TRBV4-3 and J is TRBJ2-2; possible D gene TRBD2, 5 bases. The V end lost 1 base, the J end lost 5 bases, and 11 bases lay between the germline ends. Germline V gives CDR1 LGHNA, CDR2 YSLEER. The CDR3 runs 15 residues. The CDR3 reads CASSQGTRVTGELFF. The DNA for the CDR3 is TGCGCCAGCAGCCAAGGAACTAGGGTTACCGGGGAGCTGTTTTTT.

The chain links TRBV3-1 to TRBJ2-2; 11 bases match TRBD1. This CDR3 has 18 residues. Looked up from germline, CDR1 is LGHDT and CDR2 is YNNKEL (reference sequence). The junction had 12 bases not matched to a gene; V was cut back by 5 bases and J by 4 bases. CDR3 sequence (DNA): TGTGCCAGCAGCGGAGAGACCGGACAGGGGGCGATCACCGGGGAGCTGTTTTTT. Translated: CASSGETGQGAITGELFF. The full variable domain, in which reference TRBV3-1 and TRBJ2-2 provide the parts outside the CDR3, is DTAVSQTPKYLVTQMGNDKSIKCEQNLGHDTMYWYKQDSKKFLKIMFSYNNKELIINETVPNRFSPKSPDKAHLNLHINSLELGDSAVYFCASSGETGQGAITGELFFGEGSRLTVL.

The chain uses TRBV30 and TRBJ2-5, with 7 bases aligning to TRBD2. The V and J ends lost 1 base and 2 bases, in that order; junction bases with no gene match: 7. Germline V gene sequence: CDR1 GTSNPN, CDR2 SVGIG (reference sequence). The CDR3 spans 15 residues. The CDR3, as DNA: TGTGCCTGGAGTGCTTCTAGCGGTCTACAAGAGACCCAGTACTTC. Protein product: CAWSASSGLQETQYF. The whole variable domain, filled in from reference TRBV30 and TRBJ2-5, reads SQTIHQWPATLVQPVGSPLSLECTVEGTSNPNLYWYRQAAGRGLQLLFYSVGIGQISSEVPQNLSASRPQDRQFILSSKKLLLSDSGFYLCAWSASSGLQETQYFGPGTRLLVL.

This clonotype has a count of ten or more. The chain employs TRBV28 and TRBJ2-7; D may be TRBD1 (6 bases). Trimming removed 4 bases from V and 2 bases from J, with 18 bases in between. This CDR3 contains 16 residues. In germline, CDR1 is MDHEN, CDR2 SYDVKM. CDR3 protein: CASSSPGQRKTYEQYF. CDR3 in DNA: TGTGCCAGCAGTTCGCCCGGACAGCGGAAAACCTACGAGCAGTACTTC.

This clonotype appeared a few times. This rearrangement joins TRBV23-1 to TRBJ1-6; maybe TRBD1 (5 bases). TRBV23-1 is assigned to the ORF class and has an uncertain function. V was shortened by 4 bases and J by 13 bases, with 11 bases between the two germline ends. This CDR3 has 12 residues. DNA for the CDR3: TGCGCCAGCAGTCCGCAGACAGCCCCCCTCCACTTT. Translating it yields CASSPQTAPLHF.

The genes are TRBV7-8 and TRBJ2-3; 8 nucleotides match TRBD2. Germline CDR1 and CDR2: SGHVS and FQNEAQ. The V gene end was trimmed by 3 bases and the J gene end by 2 bases; junction bases not matched to a gene: 10. CDR3 length: 17 residues. CDR3 amino acids: CASSFPPLRGDTDTQYF. In DNA, the CDR3 is TGTGCCAGCAGCTTTCCCCCTCTGCGGGGGGACACAGATACGCAGTATTTT.

In this sample, this clonotype turned up a few times. The chain joins TRBV5-1 to TRBJ2-1, with TRBD2 matching over 8 bases. CDR1 and CDR2 (germline): SGHRS, YFSETQ. The CDR3 runs to 16 residues. V shed 2 bases, J shed 5 bases, and the junction held 9 bases outside the gene matches. The CDR3 reads CASSLLRSGANNEQFF. CDR3 coding DNA: TGCGCCAGCAGCTTACTCCGTAGCGGGGCCAACAATGAGCAGTTCTTC.

The chain carries TRBV9 and TRBJ2-1; TRBD2 matches 11 bases. Looked up from germline, CDR1 is SGDLS and CDR2 is YYNGEE. V dropped 1 base and J dropped 5; count of bases not matched to a gene: 8. The CDR3 has 17 residues. The CDR3 loop reads CASSVFSGGAGNNEQFF. The CDR3 nucleotides are TGTGCCAGCAGCGTATTTAGCGGGGGGGCCGGAAACAATGAGCAGTTCTTC.

In this sample, this clonotype turned up many times. The genes are TRBV15 and TRBJ2-7, with 9 bases that match TRBD1. The CDR3 length is 14 residues. Unmatched junction bases numbered 2, after V lost 2 bases and J lost 3 bases. Germline V gene sequence: CDR1 LNHNV, CDR2 YYDKDF (reference sequence). CDR3 nucleotides: TGTGCCACCAGCAGACGGGACAGGGACTACGAGCAGTACTTC. It translates to CATSRRDRDYEQYF.

At least ten counts were recorded for this clonotype. The rearrangement uses TRBV5-1 and TRBJ2-3; 7 nucleotides line up with TRBD2. The J segment lost 0 bases and the V segment lost 6 bases, leaving 10 bases of the junction unmatched. Germline V gene lookup returns CDR1 SGHRS and CDR2 YFSETQ. The length of the CDR3 is 16 residues. The CDR3 nucleotides read TGCGCCAGCACCCAGACGGGGGGTATGAGCACAGATACGCAGTATTTT. It yields the protein CASTQTGGMSTDTQYF.

This clonotype was seen only a few times. This chain joins TRBV2 and TRBJ2-3, with 9 bases matching TRBD1. Germline V gives CDR1 SNHLY, CDR2 FYNNEI. V was pared by 1 base and J by 5 bases, with 10 bases of the junction left unmatched. CDR3 size: 17 residues. The CDR3 sequence: CASSEGVQGALRDTQYF. CDR3 sequence (DNA): TGTGCCAGCAGTGAAGGCGTACAGGGGGCGCTCAGAGATACGCAGTATTTT.

The chain has TRBV2 and TRBJ1-6; weak D call: TRBD1 (6 bases). V lost 8 bases and J 8 bases, leaving 19 bases between the germline ends. The germline CDR1 and CDR2 sequences are SNHLY and FYNNEI. CDR3 length: 15 amino acids. CDR3: CASREPDRSDSPLHF. The CDR3 DNA is TGTGCCAGCCGGGAACCTGACAGGTCTGATTCACCCCTCCACTTT.

This clonotype was seen only a few times. The rearrangement links TRBV11-2 to TRBJ2-1; 10 bases match TRBD2. Trimming removed 2 bases from V and 5 bases from J; junction bases left unmatched: 6. Germline CDR1 SGHAT, CDR2 FQNNGV. The CDR3 consists of 16 residues. The CDR3, as DNA: TGTGCCAGCAGCTTACCGACTAGCGGGCGCCACAATGAGCAGTTCTTC. Protein product: CASSLPTSGRHNEQFF.

This clonotype was found a few times. The chain recombines TRBV6-2 or TRBV6-3 with TRBJ2-1; TRBD2 aligns across 12 bases. This CDR3 is 17 amino acids long. V lost 0 bases to trimming and J lost 7 bases; unmatched junction nucleotides: 7. Germline CDR1 reads MNHEY; CDR2 reads SVGEGT. CDR3 sequence reads: CASSYSMTSGSRNEQFF. For the CDR3, the DNA is TGTGCCAGCAGTTACTCGATGACTAGCGGGAGTCGAAATGAGCAGTTCTTC.